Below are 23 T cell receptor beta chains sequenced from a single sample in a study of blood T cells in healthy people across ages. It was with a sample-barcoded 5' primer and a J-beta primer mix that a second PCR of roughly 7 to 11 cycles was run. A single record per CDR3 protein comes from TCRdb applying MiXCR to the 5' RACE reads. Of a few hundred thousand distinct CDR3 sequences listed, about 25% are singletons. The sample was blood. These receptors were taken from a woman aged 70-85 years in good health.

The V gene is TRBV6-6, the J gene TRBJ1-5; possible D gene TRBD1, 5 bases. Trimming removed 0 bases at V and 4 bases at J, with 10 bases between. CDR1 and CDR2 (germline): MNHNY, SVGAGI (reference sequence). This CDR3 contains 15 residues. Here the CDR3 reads CASSYSDSLNQPQHF. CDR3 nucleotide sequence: TGTGCCAGCAGTTACTCCGACAGCCTAAATCAGCCCCAGCATTTT.

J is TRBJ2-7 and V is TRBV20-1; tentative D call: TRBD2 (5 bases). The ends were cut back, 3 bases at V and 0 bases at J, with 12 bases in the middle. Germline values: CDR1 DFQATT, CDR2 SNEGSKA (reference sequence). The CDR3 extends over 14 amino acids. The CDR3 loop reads CSASEGGYSYEQYF. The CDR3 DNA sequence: TGCAGTGCTAGTGAGGGCGGCTACTCCTACGAGCAGTACTTC.

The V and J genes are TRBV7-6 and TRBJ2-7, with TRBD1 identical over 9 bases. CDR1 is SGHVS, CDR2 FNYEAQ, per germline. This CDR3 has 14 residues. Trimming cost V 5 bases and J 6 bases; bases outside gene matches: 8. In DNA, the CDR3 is TGTGCCAGCAGCGCCGGGACAGGGAAGACCGAGCAGTACTTC. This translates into CASSAGTGKTEQYF. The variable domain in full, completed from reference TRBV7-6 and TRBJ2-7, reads GAGVSQSPRYKVTKRGQDVALRCDPISGHVSLYWYRQALGQGPEFLTYFNYEAQQDKSGLPNDRFSAERPEGSISTLTIQRTEQRDSAMYRCASSAGTGKTEQYFGPGTRLTVT.

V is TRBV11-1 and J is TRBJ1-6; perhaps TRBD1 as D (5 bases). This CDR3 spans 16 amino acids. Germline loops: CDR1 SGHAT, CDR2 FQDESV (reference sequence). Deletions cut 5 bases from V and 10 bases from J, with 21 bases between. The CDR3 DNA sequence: TGTGCCAGCAGCCAGAGGGCACGGCAGGGCAGGTCACCCCTCCACTTT. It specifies CASSQRARQGRSPLHF. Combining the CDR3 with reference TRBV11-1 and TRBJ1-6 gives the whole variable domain EAEVAQSPRYKITEKSQAVAFWCDPISGHATLYWYRQILGQGPELLVQFQDESVVDDSQLPKDRFSAERLKGVDSTLKIQPAELGDSAMYLCASSQRARQGRSPLHFGNGTRLTVT.

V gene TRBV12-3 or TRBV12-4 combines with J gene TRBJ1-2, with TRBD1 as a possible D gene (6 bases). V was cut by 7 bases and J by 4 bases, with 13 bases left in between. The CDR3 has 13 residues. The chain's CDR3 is CASIYTGTYGYTF. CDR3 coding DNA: TGTGCCAGCATTTATACAGGGACCTATGGCTACACCTTC.

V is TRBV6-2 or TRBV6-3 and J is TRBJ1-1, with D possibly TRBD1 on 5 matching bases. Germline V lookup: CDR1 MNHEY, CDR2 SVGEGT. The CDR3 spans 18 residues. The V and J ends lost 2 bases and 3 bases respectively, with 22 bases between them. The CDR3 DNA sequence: TGTGCCAGCAGTTACGGCAGGGCAAGGACTTGGCGGGACACTGAAGCTTTCTTT. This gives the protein CASSYGRARTWRDTEAFF.

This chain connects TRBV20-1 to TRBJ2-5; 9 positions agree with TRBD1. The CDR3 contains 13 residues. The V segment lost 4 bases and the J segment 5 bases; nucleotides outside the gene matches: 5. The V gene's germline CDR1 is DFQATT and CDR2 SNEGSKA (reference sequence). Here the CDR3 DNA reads TGCAGTGCTAATTCCGGGACAGGGGAGACCCAGTACTTC. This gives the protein CSANSGTGETQYF.

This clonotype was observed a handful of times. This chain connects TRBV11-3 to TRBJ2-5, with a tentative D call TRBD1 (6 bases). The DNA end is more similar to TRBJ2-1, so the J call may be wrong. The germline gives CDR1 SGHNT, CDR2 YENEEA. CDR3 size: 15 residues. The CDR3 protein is CASSFRDTEDNEQFF. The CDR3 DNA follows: TGTGCCAGCAGCTTCCGGGACACGGAAGACAATGAGCAGTTCTTC.

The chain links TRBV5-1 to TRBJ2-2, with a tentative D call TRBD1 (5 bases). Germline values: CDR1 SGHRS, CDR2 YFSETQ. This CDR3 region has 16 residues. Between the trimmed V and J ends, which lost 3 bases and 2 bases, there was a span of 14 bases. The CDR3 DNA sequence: TGCGCCAGCAGCTCCAGACAGATTGATAACACCGGGGAGCTGTTTTTT. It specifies CASSSRQIDNTGELFF.

Here the CDR3 DNA reads TGTGCCAGCAGTACTACCATGGAGACTGAAGCTTTCTTT. Its translation is CASSTTMETEAFF. The chain links TRBV6-2 or TRBV6-3 to TRBJ1-1; D remains ambiguous. V was pared by 5 bases and J by 5 bases, with 12 bases between. CDR1 and CDR2 from the germline V gene are MNHEY and SVGEGT. CDR3 length: 13 amino acids.

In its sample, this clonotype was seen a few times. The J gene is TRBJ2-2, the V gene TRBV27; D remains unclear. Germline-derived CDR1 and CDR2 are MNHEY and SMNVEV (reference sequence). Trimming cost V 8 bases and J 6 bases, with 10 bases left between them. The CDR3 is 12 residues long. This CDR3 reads CASGGWSGELFF. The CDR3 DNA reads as TGTGCCAGCGGCGGCTGGTCCGGGGAGCTGTTTTTT.

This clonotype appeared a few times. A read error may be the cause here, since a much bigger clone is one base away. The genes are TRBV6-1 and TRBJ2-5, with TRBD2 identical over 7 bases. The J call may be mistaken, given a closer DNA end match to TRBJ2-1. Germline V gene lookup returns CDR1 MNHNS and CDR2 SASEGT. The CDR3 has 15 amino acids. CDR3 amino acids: CASKYGTSDCNEQFF. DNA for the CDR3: TGTGCCAGCAAATACGGTACTAGCGACTGCAATGAGCAGTTCTTC.

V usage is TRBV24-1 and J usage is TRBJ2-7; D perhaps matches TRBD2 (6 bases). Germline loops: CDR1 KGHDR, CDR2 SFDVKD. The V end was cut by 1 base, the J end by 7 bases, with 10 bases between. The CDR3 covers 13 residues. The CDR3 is CATSDLLAGEQYF. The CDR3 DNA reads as TGTGCCACCAGTGATTTACTAGCCGGGGAGCAGTACTTC.

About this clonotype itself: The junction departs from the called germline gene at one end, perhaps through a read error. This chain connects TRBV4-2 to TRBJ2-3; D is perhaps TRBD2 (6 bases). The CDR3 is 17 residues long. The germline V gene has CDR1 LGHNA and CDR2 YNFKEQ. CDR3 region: CASSQEGVSGSTDTRYF. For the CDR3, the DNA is TGTGCCAGCAGCCAAGAAGGGGTTAGCGGTAGCACAGATACGCGGTATTTT.

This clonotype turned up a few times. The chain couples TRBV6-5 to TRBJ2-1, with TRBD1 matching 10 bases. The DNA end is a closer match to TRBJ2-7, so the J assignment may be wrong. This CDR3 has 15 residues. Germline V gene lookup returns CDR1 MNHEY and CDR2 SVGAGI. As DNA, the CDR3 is TGTGCCAGCAGTGGGACGGGACAGGGGTTCCACGAGCAGTACTTC. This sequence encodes CASSGTGQGFHEQYF.

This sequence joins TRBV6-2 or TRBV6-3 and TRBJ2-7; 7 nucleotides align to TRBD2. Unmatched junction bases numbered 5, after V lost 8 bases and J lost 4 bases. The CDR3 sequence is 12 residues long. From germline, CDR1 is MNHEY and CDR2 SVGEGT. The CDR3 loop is CASRGDQYEQYF. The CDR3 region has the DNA TGTGCCAGCCGGGGGGATCAGTACGAGCAGTACTTC.

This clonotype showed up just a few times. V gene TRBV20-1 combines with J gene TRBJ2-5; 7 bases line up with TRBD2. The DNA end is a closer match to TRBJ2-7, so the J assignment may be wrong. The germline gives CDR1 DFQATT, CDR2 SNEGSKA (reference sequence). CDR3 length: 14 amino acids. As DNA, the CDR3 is TGCAGTGCTAGAGGACTAGCCGGAGACTACGAGCAGTACTTC. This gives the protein CSARGLAGDYEQYF.

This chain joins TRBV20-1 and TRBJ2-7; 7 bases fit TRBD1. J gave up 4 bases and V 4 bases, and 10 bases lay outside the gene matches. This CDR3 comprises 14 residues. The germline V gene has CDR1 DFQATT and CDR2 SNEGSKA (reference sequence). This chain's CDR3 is CSATRQGLDYEQYF. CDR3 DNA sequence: TGCAGTGCTACCAGACAGGGTCTGGATTACGAGCAGTACTTC.

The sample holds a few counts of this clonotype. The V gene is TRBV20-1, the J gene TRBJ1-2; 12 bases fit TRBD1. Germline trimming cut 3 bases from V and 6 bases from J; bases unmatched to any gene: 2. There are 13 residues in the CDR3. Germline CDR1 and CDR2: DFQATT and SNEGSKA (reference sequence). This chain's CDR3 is CSARGTGGNGYTF. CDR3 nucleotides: TGCAGTGCTAGGGGGACAGGGGGCAATGGCTACACCTTC.

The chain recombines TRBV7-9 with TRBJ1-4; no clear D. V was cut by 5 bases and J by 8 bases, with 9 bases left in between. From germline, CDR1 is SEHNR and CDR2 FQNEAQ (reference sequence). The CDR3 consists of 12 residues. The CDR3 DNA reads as TGTGCCAGCAGCCTCTCTTGGGAAAAACTGTTTTTT. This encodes CASSLSWEKLFF.

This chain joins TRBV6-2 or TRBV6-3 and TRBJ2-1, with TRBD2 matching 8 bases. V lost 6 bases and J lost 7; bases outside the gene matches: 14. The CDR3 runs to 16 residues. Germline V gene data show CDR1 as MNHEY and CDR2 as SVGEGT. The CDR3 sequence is CASRPIPGSGVNEQFF. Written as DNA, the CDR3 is TGTGCCAGCAGACCCATCCCCGGTAGCGGGGTAAATGAGCAGTTCTTC.

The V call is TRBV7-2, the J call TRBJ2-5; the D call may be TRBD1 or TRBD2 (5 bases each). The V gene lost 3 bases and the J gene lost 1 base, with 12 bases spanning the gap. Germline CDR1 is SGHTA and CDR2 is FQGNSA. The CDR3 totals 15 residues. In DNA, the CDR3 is TGTGCCAGCAGCTTTCAACGGGGACCCCAAGAGACCCAGTACTTC. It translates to CASSFQRGPQETQYF.

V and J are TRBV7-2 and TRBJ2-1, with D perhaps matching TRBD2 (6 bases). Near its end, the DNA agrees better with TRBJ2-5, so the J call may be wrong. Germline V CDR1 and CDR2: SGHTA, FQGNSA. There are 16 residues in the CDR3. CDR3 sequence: CASSARGVAAQETQYF. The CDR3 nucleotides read TGTGCCAGCAGCGCCCGAGGAGTAGCGGCACAAGAGACCCAGTACTTC.